These T cell receptor beta chains were read from a single sample in a study of patients and donors after allogeneic stem cell transplantation. MiXCR was run by TCRdb on the RT-PCR reads, yielding one entry per CDR3 protein. The profile covers 920,000 or so distinct CDR3 sequences, with about a sixth appearing a single time and roughly 6.4% taken by the ten largest. Sequenced material: blood, either unsorted or a sorted T cell fraction (not recorded which). The origin of the receptors is a human donor who was either an allogeneic HSCT recipient or a stem cell or donor lymphocyte infusion donor (not recorded which). It is not recorded whose cells these are; they may come from a transplant donor. CDR3s include the opening cysteine and the closing phenylalanine or tryptophan. The order of the fields is clone size, V gene, D gene, J gene, CDR3 protein, CDR3 DNA. D genes are given only for firm matches. Size values are once, few and many counts, or a class for expanded clones, and some rows have none.

few	TRBV12-3/TRBV12-4	TRBD2	TRBJ2-7	CASSLAQAGGHEQYF	TGTGCCAGCAGTTTAGCGCAAGCGGGAGGGCACGAGCAGTACTTC
NA	TRBV5-1	NA	TRBJ1-3	CASSWATESGNTIYF	TGCGCCAGCAGCTGGGCTACAGAATCTGGAAACACCATATATTTT
NA	TRBV5-1	TRBD1	TRBJ1-4	CASSSQGAREKLFF	TGCGCCAGCAGCTCACAGGGGGCTCGGGAAAAACTGTTTTTT
few	TRBV29-1	NA	TRBJ1-3	CSVEAILDGTSGNTIYF	TGCAGCGTTGAAGCCATATTGGACGGAACTTCTGGAAACACCATATATTTT
NA	TRBV7-8	NA	TRBJ2-4	CASSLAVSQNIQYF	TGTGCCAGCAGCTTAGCTGTCAGCCAAAACATTCAGTACTTC
once	TRBV24-1	NA	TRBJ1-5	CATSEAPTKDQPQHF	TGTGCCACCAGTGAAGCCCCCACGAAGGATCAGCCCCAGCATTTT
many	TRBV12-3/TRBV12-4	TRBD1	TRBJ1-1	CASTGPGTVNTEAFF	TGTGCCAGCACCGGTCCCGGGACAGTGAACACTGAAGCTTTCTTT
few	TRBV7-2	TRBD2	TRBJ2-1	CASSQTSGGGNEQFF	TGTGCCAGCAGCCAGACTAGCGGGGGGGGAAATGAGCAGTTCTTC
few	TRBV5-1	TRBD1	TRBJ2-3	CASSLYMQGAMVDTQYF	TGCGCCAGCAGCTTGTACATGCAGGGGGCTATGGTAGATACGCAGTATTTT
NA	TRBV6-6	NA	TRBJ1-2	CAHRMGGAYGYTF	TGTGCCCACAGGATGGGGGGCGCTTATGGCTACACCTTC
NA	TRBV12-3/TRBV12-4	NA	TRBJ1-1	CASIPTVGLTLLNTEAFF	TGTGCCAGCATTCCTACAGTTGGATTAACCTTATTGAACACTGAAGCTTTCTTT
NA	TRBV5-1	NA	TRBJ2-7	CASSLEVTGEQYF	TGCGCCAGCAGCTTGGAGGTCACGGGGGAGCAGTACTTC
few	TRBV5-1	NA	TRBJ1-1	CASSWEGLNTEAFF	TGCGCCAGCAGCTGGGAGGGGCTGAACACTGAAGCTTTCTTT
few	TRBV5-6	NA	TRBJ1-3	CASSLYWGLGNTIYF	TGTGCCAGCAGCTTGTATTGGGGGCTTGGAAACACCATATATTTT
NA	TRBV7-9	TRBD2	TRBJ2-1	CAQGALAGEYLEQFF	TGTGCCCAAGGGGCTTTAGCGGGGGAATACCTTGAGCAGTTCTTC
NA	TRBV2	TRBD1	TRBJ2-7	CASSADRGPYEQYF	TGTGCCAGCAGTGCCGACAGGGGCCCCTACGAGCAGTACTTC
few	TRBV6-5	NA	TRBJ2-2	CASSYRRYTGELFF	TGTGCCAGCAGTTACCGCCGGTACACCGGGGAGCTGTTTTTT
few	TRBV6-5	TRBD2	TRBJ2-7	CASSYIGRGGINEQYF	TGTGCCAGCAGTTACATAGGTCGGGGGGGCATCAACGAGCAGTACTTC
NA	TRBV15	TRBD2	TRBJ2-3	CATSRAGLAGVDTQYF	TGTGCCACCAGCAGAGCCGGACTAGCGGGAGTAGATACGCAGTATTTT
NA	TRBV10-3	NA	TRBJ2-2	CAISGLSNTGELFF	TGTGCCATCAGTGGACTCTCTAACACCGGGGAGCTGTTTTTT
few	TRBV20-1	TRBD2	TRBJ2-7	CSARVKTSGSKSVIYEQYF	TGCAGTGCTAGAGTTAAGACTAGCGGGAGTAAAAGCGTTATCTACGAGCAGTACTTC
few	TRBV30	NA	TRBJ1-5	CAWSVRAQGNQPQHF	TGTGCCTGGAGTGTAAGGGCACAGGGTAATCAGCCCCAGCATTTT
NA	TRBV15	TRBD1	TRBJ1-1	CATSRDSQGTGKAFF	TGTGCCACCAGCAGGGATTCCCAAGGGACAGGGAAAGCTTTCTTT
NA	TRBV6-1	NA	TRBJ1-5	CASNNRVSNQPQHF	TGTGCCAGCAACAACAGGGTTAGCAATCAGCCCCAGCATTTT
few	TRBV2	NA	TRBJ2-1	CASSDVLSDVHNEQFF	TGTGCCAGCAGTGATGTTCTTAGCGATGTCCACAATGAGCAGTTCTTC
few	TRBV7-2	NA	TRBJ1-3	CASSYTTGGTGTIYF	TGTGCCAGCAGCTACACCACGGGCGGCACAGGCACCATATATTTT
few	TRBV20-1	TRBD2	TRBJ2-7	CSARREVFYEQYF	TGCAGTGCTAGGCGGGAGGTCTTCTACGAGCAGTACTTC
few	TRBV7-2	TRBD2	TRBJ2-1	CASSPDIAGATYNEQFF	TGTGCCAGCAGCCCAGATATAGCGGGGGCTACCTACAATGAGCAGTTCTTC
many	TRBV12-3/TRBV12-4	NA	TRBJ2-2	CASSSGRHANTGELFF	TGTGCCAGCAGTAGTGGACGACACGCGAACACCGGGGAGCTGTTTTTT
NA	TRBV12-3/TRBV12-4	NA	TRBJ1-1	CASSGGLGTPYEYTEAFF	TGTGCCAGCAGTGGGGGACTGGGGACCCCCTATGAATACACTGAAGCTTTCTTT
once	TRBV28	NA	TRBJ1-2	CASIQGGDYGYTF	TGTGCCAGCATACAGGGAGGGGACTATGGCTACACCTTC
few	TRBV5-1	TRBD1	TRBJ1-1	CASSLYLNRGGTEAFF	TGCGCCAGCAGCTTGTACCTCAACAGGGGAGGCACTGAAGCTTTCTTT
few	TRBV7-3	NA	TRBJ1-6	CASSLSSGGRSPLHF	TGTGCCAGCAGCTTATCCTCGGGAGGCCGGTCACCCCTCCACTTT
NA	TRBV7-2	NA	TRBJ1-2	CASSLGYTEGYGYTF	TGTGCCAGCAGCTTAGGGTACACAGAAGGCTATGGCTACACCTTC
NA	TRBV15	TRBD1	TRBJ1-2	CATSRAFIGTGGGYTF	TGTGCCACCAGCAGAGCATTCATCGGGACAGGGGGTGGCTACACCTTC
NA	TRBV10-3	TRBD2	TRBJ2-2	CAISEPPGMGGRNGELFF	TGTGCCATCAGTGAGCCGCCAGGGATGGGAGGGCGGAACGGGGAGCTGTTTTTT
NA	TRBV20-1	NA	TRBJ1-3	CSARGQGNTIYF	TGCAGTGCTAGAGGACAGGGAAACACCATATATTTT
few	TRBV27	NA	TRBJ2-2	CASSGPDGELFF	TGTGCCAGCTCCGGTCCCGACGGGGAGCTGTTTTTT
NA	TRBV4-1	NA	TRBJ1-2	CASSHDRFWTLGGYTF	TGCGCCAGCAGCCACGATCGCTTCTGGACCCTTGGGGGCTACACCTTC
few	TRBV18	TRBD1	TRBJ2-2	CASSPNRGSGELFF	TGTGCCAGCTCACCGAACAGGGGTTCCGGGGAGCTGTTTTTT
few	TRBV7-2	NA	TRBJ1-3	CASSLGRLVSGNTIYF	TGTGCCAGCAGCTTAGGGCGACTAGTCTCTGGAAACACCATATATTTT
NA	TRBV28	NA	TRBJ2-5	CASSSPSNSRQYF	TGTGCCAGCAGTTCCCCCTCTAACTCCCGCCAGTACTTC
few	TRBV12-3/TRBV12-4	TRBD2	TRBJ2-3	CASSIDGRLAGITDTQYF	TGTGCCAGCAGCATAGATGGGCGACTAGCGGGAATCACAGATACGCAGTATTTT
NA	TRBV12-3/TRBV12-4	NA	TRBJ2-4	CASSFFKGGPGIQYF	TGTGCCAGCAGTTTCTTTAAGGGGGGGCCAGGCATTCAGTACTTC
NA	TRBV7-6	NA	TRBJ2-5	CASSSPDRLAETQYF	TGTGCCAGCAGCTCCCCCGATCGGCTAGCTGAGACCCAGTACTTC
few	TRBV7-9	NA	TRBJ1-1	CASSIGPAGTEAFF	TGTGCCAGCAGCATCGGACCGGCGGGCACTGAAGCTTTCTTT